These 19 T cell receptor beta chains were sequenced from one sample in a study of control samples from healthy donors and cancer patients. The table came from immunoSEQ multiplex PCR; TCRdb's copy has only in-frame clones and leaves some out. Of about 160,000 clones in the sample, roughly 94% were seen once. The sequenced material came from blood. All receptors derive from a woman aged 40 to 55 in good health.

The chain links TRBV11-2 to TRBJ1-1; 10 bases agree with TRBD1. This CDR3 region has 15 residues. V shed 11 bases, J shed 0 bases, and the junction held 9 bases outside the gene matches. Germline V gene sequence: CDR1 SGHAT, CDR2 FQNNGV. The DNA of the CDR3 is TGTGCCGGCGGGGGACAGGGGAACATGAACACTGAAGCTTTCTTT. Translated, it gives CAGGGQGNMNTEAFF. The complete variable domain, with remaining parts taken from reference TRBV11-2 and TRBJ1-1, reads EAGVAQSPRYKIIEKRQSVAFWCNPISGHATLYWYQQILGQGPKLLIQFQNNGVVDDSQLPKDRFSAERLKGVDSTLKIQPAKLEDSAVYLCAGGGQGNMNTEAFFGQGTRLTVV.

The chain combines TRBV5-1 with TRBJ2-6; 10 bases align to TRBD2. CDR1 SGHRS and CDR2 YFSETQ come from the germline V gene. The V gene end was trimmed by 4 bases and the J gene end by 3 bases; junction bases not matched to a gene: 10. The CDR3 has 18 residues. The CDR3 DNA is TGCGCCAGCAGCGCGTCTAGCGGGGGTCTAGTTGGGGCCAACGTCCTGACTTTC. Translating gives CASSASSGGLVGANVLTF.

The chain has TRBV30 and TRBJ1-1, with D perhaps TRBD1 (6 bases). The CDR3 covers 11 residues. The V end was cut by 4 bases, the J end by 11 bases, with 14 bases between. In germline, CDR1 is GTSNPN, CDR2 SVGIG (reference sequence). The CDR3 DNA is TGTGCCTGGAAAACAGGGCCAACTGCTTTCTTT. Translation gives CAWKTGPTAFF.

CDR3 region: CASSSRDPPWKEQYF. In DNA form, the CDR3 reads TGTGCCAGCAGCAGCCGGGACCCGCCCTGGAAGGAGCAGTACTTC. V gene TRBV6-4 combines with J gene TRBJ2-7; D assignment may be TRBD1 or TRBD2 (5 bases each). From germline, CDR1 is MRHNA and CDR2 SNTAGT. This CDR3 contains 15 residues. Deletions cut 6 bases from V and 7 bases from J, with 22 bases between.

This chain uses TRBV18 with TRBJ2-3; 8 nucleotides align to TRBD2. V lost 1 base to trimming and J lost 0 bases; unmatched junction nucleotides: 6. The CDR3 loop spans 17 amino acids. The germline gives CDR1 KGHSH, CDR2 LQKENI. In nucleotides, the CDR3 is TGTGCCAGCTCACCACTAGCGGGGCAATCTAGCACAGATACGCAGTATTTT. Amino acid sequence: CASSPLAGQSSTDTQYF. Complete variable domain (other parts from reference TRBV18 and TRBJ2-3): NAGVMQNPRHLVRRRGQEARLRCSPMKGHSHVYWYRQLPEEGLKFMVYLQKENIIDESGMPKERFSAEFPKEGPSILRIQQVVRGDSAAYFCASSPLAGQSSTDTQYFGPGTRLTVL.

This clone has more than one count but fewer than ten. The chain uses TRBV7-9 and TRBJ2-7, with D perhaps TRBD1 or TRBD2 (5 bases each). Trimming removed 1 base at V and 2 bases at J, with 12 bases between. The V gene's germline CDR1 is SEHNR and CDR2 FQNEAQ (reference sequence). The CDR3 runs 15 residues. The CDR3 spells CASSLVGTMTYEQYF. The CDR3 DNA reads as TGTGCCAGCAGCTTAGTCGGGACCATGACCTACGAGCAGTACTTC.

This clone was picked up one time. This chain uses TRBV5-6 with TRBJ1-2; no clear D. This CDR3 is built from 12 residues. Germline V gene lookup returns CDR1 SGHDT and CDR2 YYEEEE. With 3 bases removed from V and 7 bases from J, the gap between germline ends came to 10 bases. The CDR3 coding sequence is TGTGCCAGCAGCTGGCAAGGGAGTGGCTACACCTTC. Its protein product is CASSWQGSGYTF.

This clone appeared once. CDR3 residues: CASSDDHRTDTQYF. DNA of the CDR3: TGTGCCAGCAGTGACGACCACCGCACAGATACGCAGTATTTT. The chain joins TRBV6-4 to TRBJ2-3; D gene uncertain. The V end lost 2 bases, the J end lost 1 base, and 7 bases lay between the germline ends. The CDR3 contains 14 residues. Per germline, CDR1 MRHNA and CDR2 SNTAGT.

The chain has TRBV19 and TRBJ1-2, with unresolved D. V gave up 0 bases and J gave up 1 base, with 9 bases separating them. The CDR3 is 15 residues long. The germline V gene encodes CDR1 LNHDA and CDR2 SQIVND (reference sequence). CDR3: CASSIDLGSNYGYTF. The CDR3 DNA reads TGTGCCAGTAGTATAGATCTTGGCAGTAACTATGGCTACACCTTC.

The chain recombines TRBV4-3 with TRBJ2-6; TRBD1 or TRBD2 may be the D gene (5 bases each). CDR3 length: 19 residues. The germline V gene encodes CDR1 LGHNA and CDR2 YSLEER. V was trimmed by 5 bases and J by 0 bases, leaving 20 bases between them. Written as DNA, the CDR3 is TGCGCCAGCAGCTCAAGCCCTATCGGGGCCAGCTCTGGGGCCAACGTCCTGACTTTC. Encoded protein: CASSSSPIGASSGANVLTF.

The chain has TRBV10-1 and TRBJ2-3, with 7 bases identical to TRBD2. CDR1 and CDR2 (germline): WNHNN, SYGVQD (reference sequence). The CDR3 runs 17 residues. V lost 3 bases, J lost 2 bases, and 11 bases stayed unmatched. The CDR3 region has the DNA TGCGCCAGCAGTGACACCTTAGGCGGGAGAAACACAGATACGCAGTATTTT. This translates into CASSDTLGGRNTDTQYF.

V is TRBV6-5 and J is TRBJ2-2; D may be TRBD2 (5 bases). Germline V gene data show CDR1 as MNHEY and CDR2 as SVGAGI. This CDR3 spans 14 amino acids. Trimming stripped 7 bases from V and 6 bases from J, with 15 bases between. The CDR3 spells CASTREGDSGELFF. CDR3 bases: TGTGCCAGCACACGGGAAGGTGACTCCGGGGAGCTGTTTTTT.

This clone was recorded only once. The gene calls are TRBV7-2 and TRBJ1-6; no clear D gene. The CDR3 extends over 17 amino acids. V was shortened by 5 bases and J by 7 bases, with 21 bases between the two germline ends. Looked up from germline, CDR1 is SGHTA and CDR2 is FQGNSA. CDR3 bases: TGTGCCAGCAGCCCCACCCCAGGCCAAGCCGGGAATTCACCCCTCCACTTT. It translates to CASSPTPGQAGNSPLHF. Drawing the rest from reference TRBV7-2 and TRBJ1-6, the complete variable domain is GAGVSQSPSNKVTEKGKDVELRCDPISGHTALYWYRQSLGQGLEFLIYFQGNSAPDKSGLPSDRFSAERTGGSVSTLTIQRTQQEDSAVYLCASSPTPGQAGNSPLHFGNGTRLTVT.

This chain uses TRBV7-2 with TRBJ1-5, with no clear D. The CDR3 sequence is 13 residues long. The germline CDR1 and CDR2 sequences are SGHTA and FQGNSA. The V end lost 5 bases, the J end lost 2 bases, and 7 bases lay between the germline ends. CDR3 DNA sequence: TGTGCCAGCAGCCCCCAGGGCAATCAGCCCCAGCATTTT. Residues: CASSPQGNQPQHF.

This clone was seen once. This sequence joins TRBV14 and TRBJ1-1; D is unclear. CDR1 and CDR2 from the germline V gene are SGHDN and FVKESK. The CDR3 extends over 13 amino acids. Trimming removed 3 bases at V and 1 base at J, with 6 bases between. This CDR3 is CASSHLENTEAFF. CDR3 in DNA: TGTGCCAGCAGCCATTTAGAGAACACTGAAGCTTTCTTT.

The rearrangement links TRBV7-8 to TRBJ2-7; D gene ambiguous. The germline V gene has CDR1 SGHVS and CDR2 FQNEAQ. The CDR3 loop spans 14 amino acids. V gave up 0 bases and J gave up 7 bases, with 13 bases separating them. DNA for the CDR3: TGTGCCAGCAGCTTAGCGGCCCGGGCCCGTGAGCAGTACTTC. Translated, it gives CASSLAARAREQYF.

This chain joins TRBV7-2 and TRBJ2-7; 8 bases are shared with TRBD1. This CDR3 region has 15 residues. Germline CDR1 reads SGHTA; CDR2 reads FQGNSA. V gave up 5 bases and J gave up 3 bases; unmatched junction bases: 9. The CDR3 region is CASSPLAGGNYEQYF. CDR3 sequence (DNA): TGTGCCAGCAGCCCCTTGGCAGGGGGCAACTACGAGCAGTACTTC.

The rearrangement links TRBV27 to TRBJ1-5, with D unresolved. Germline values: CDR1 MNHEY, CDR2 SMNVEV (reference sequence). V was clipped by 3 bases and J by 0 bases, with 9 bases between them. There are 15 residues in the CDR3. The CDR3 spells CASSLVGYSNQPQHF. CDR3 bases: TGTGCCAGCAGTTTGGTCGGCTATAGCAATCAGCCCCAGCATTTT.

V gene TRBV6-5 combines with J gene TRBJ2-7; the D call may be TRBD1 or TRBD2 (5 bases each). This CDR3 is built from 14 residues. Trimming removed 6 bases from V and 5 bases from J, with 17 bases in between. The V gene's germline CDR1 is MNHEY and CDR2 SVGAGI. CDR3 in amino acids: CASSRRPGLDEQYF. CDR3 DNA sequence: TGTGCCAGCAGCCGCCGACCGGGGCTGGACGAGCAGTACTTC.